This T cell receptor beta chain was sequenced in a study of blood T cell repertoires in COVID-19 (dated by TCRdb to 2019 to 2021). About the investigation overall: Samples from collaborators originated in the United States, Italy and Spain and spanned both the acute and convalescent phases of COVID-19. Where available, HLA class I and class II types were obtained from metadata supplied by the sample provider rather than from assay-based typing. Sample metadata almost always included a de-identified subject ID, COVID-19 status, age in years and sex. Samples came from the ongoing ImmuneRACE study (first 160 participants) plus 1,254 subjects from 6 global collaborators. The prospective study material was composed of cDNA or gDNA derived from T cells, B-cell-depleted T cells, or PBMCs. The repertoires were made available in a free public database intended to serve as a resource for research on the immune response to SARS-CoV-2. Subjects who had been exposed to COVID-19, were actively infected with it, or had recovered from it provided the deeply sampled blood TCRbeta repertoires that made up the dataset.

Summary of the overall study and its limitations: Clinical and demographic metadata were provided uncurated, with the amount varying by source and participant.

TCRbeta CDR3 regions were amplified from genomic DNA by means of the immunoSEQ Assay, a bias-controlled multiplex PCR. The paper's processing steps were these. Nucleated cell counts per sample were estimated from amplification of reference gene primers within the assay. Sequence reads were collapsed and filtered to measure the absolute abundance of every unique TCRbeta CDR3 rearrangement. For each sample, productive Simpson clonality was calculated as the square root of Simpson's diversity index across productive rearrangements. The clones in this table, taken by TCRdb from immuneACCESS, are in-frame only. Not every clone is retained; where verified, under half of the shortfall comes from an unresolved V gene, and the cause of the rest is unknown. That table furnishes V, J and clone size, whereas the DNA furnished D and trimming. For this sample there are under 400,000 clones; about nine tenths appear just once. The ten top clones hold over 0.9% of the sample.

Worth noting for this clone: Its binding antigen is unknown. No per-base quality is available; no much larger clone lies one base away.

Enrolling through a virtual design, the prospective study's participants ranged in age from about 18 to 89 years and lived across 24 United States geographic areas. Cohort assignment in the prospective study relied on participant-reported clinical history from a screening survey and a study questionnaire. Exposed participants had been in contact with someone with a PCR-confirmed or clinician-diagnosed COVID-19 case within 2 weeks of study entry. Each participant in the prospective study had whole blood, serum and a nasopharyngeal or oropharyngeal swab collected by mobile phlebotomists. Over an approximately 2-month period, participants in the prospective study had the option of providing additional blood draws and questionnaires. Blood samples from the prospective study were shipped frozen or at room temperature prior to DNA extraction. From cysteine to phenylalanine, the CDR3 is 13 amino acids long. The kept DNA is CDR3 alone, 39 bases in frame from the first base. As encoded in the germline V gene (reference sequence), CDR1 is DFQATT while CDR2 is SNEGSKA. The V and J ends are trimmed by 3 bases and 2 bases, leaving 10 bases between them.

The sequence came from a woman in her twenties or thirties who had been exposed to COVID-19. The sequenced sample was PBMCs or T cells enriched from blood (not recorded which). The chain uses TRBV20-1 and TRBJ1-1; there is no confident call for the D gene. The CDR3 reads CSASRRTNTEAFF. In nucleotides, the sequence is TGCAGTGCTAGTAGACGGACTAACACTGAAGCTTTCTTT.